The T cell receptor beta chain described here comes from a study of CD8 T cells in Susac syndrome. CDR3 length equals 9 residues. V was cut by 3 bases and J by 4 bases, with 0 bases left in between. Germline CDR1 SQVTM, CDR2 ANQGSEA. Random hexamers were used to reverse transcribe an amount of roughly 0.5 to 1 ug RNA. TCRdb re-called the immunoSEQ multiplex PCR reads with MiXCR, one entry per CDR3 protein. The sample has approximately 150,000 distinct CDR3 sequences, around 92% seen once. The genes are TRBV29-1 and TRBJ1-2; the D is unclear. The receptor comes from a human donor in good health. Sequencing was carried out using CD4+ T cells from PBMCs. The CDR3 bases are TGCAGCGTTGACTATGGCTACACCTTC. Its protein is CSVDYGYTF. Full variable domain (remainder filled in from reference TRBV29-1 and TRBJ1-2): SAVISQKPSRDICQRGTSLTIQCQVDSQVTMMFWYRQQPGQSLTLIATANQGSEATYESGFVIDKFPISRPNLTFSTLTVSNMSPEDSSIYLCSVDYGYTFGSGTRLTVV.